Included here is one T cell receptor (beta chain) sequence, with context. Specified time point: after dendritic cell vaccination, including at tumor progression/relapse. This specimen belongs to a study of glioma-infiltrating T cells after dendritic cell vaccination. On the study more broadly: Glioblastoma patients came from Phase I and II dendritic cell vaccination trials.

Amplification used 60 V beta primers and 13 J beta primers. The assay was immunoSEQ multiplex PCR, and TCRdb's table has in-frame clones only and misses some. This sample has tens of thousands of clones, with roughly 84% found just once. Sample: blood, taken after dendritic cell vaccination. This sequence originates from a human donor with glioblastoma.

CDR3 nucleotides: TGTGCCAGTAGCCTAGTATTCGGTCCCCAGCATTTT. Its protein is CASSLVFGPQHF. The chain carries TRBV19 and TRBJ1-5; D remains ambiguous. Trimming took off 6 bases at V and 10 bases at J, with 13 bases between the two ends. Germline values: CDR1 LNHDA, CDR2 SQIVND (reference sequence). This CDR3 comprises 12 residues.